A single sample is the source of the 8 T cell receptor beta chains below, sequenced in a study of beta chain features in type 1 diabetes. Whole-study findings and limits: When Type 1 diabetes patients were examined, their TCRB CDR3s proved moderately but significantly shorter in all four CD4+ subsets.

Reverse transcription of all isolated RNA meant that expressed TCRB transcripts were sequenced. The protocol was immunoSEQ multiplex PCR, while the TCRdb copy is restricted to in-frame clones and leaves out a portion. The sample includes hundreds of thousands of clones, 13% of them seen just once. The antigens for these receptors are not known. What was sequenced was naive CD4+ T cells from blood. These receptor sequences come from a man aged 18 to 30 with type 1 diabetes.

The chain uses TRBV23-1 and TRBJ1-5, with 7 bases identical to TRBD1. TRBV23-1 is sorted into the ORF group, with uncertain function. Trimming at V came to 1 base and at J to 2 bases, leaving 5 bases not matched to a gene. This CDR3 spans 16 amino acids. The CDR3 DNA follows: TGCGCCAGCAGTCAATTGACAGGGTACGGCAATCAGCCCCAGCATTTT. Translating gives CASSQLTGYGNQPQHF.

The genes are TRBV7-3 and TRBJ2-3; D is unclear. Germline-derived CDR1 and CDR2 are SGHTA and FQGTGA. V was shortened by 4 bases and J by 5 bases, with 10 bases between the two germline ends. The CDR3 sequence is 13 residues long. The CDR3 coding sequence is TGTGCCAGCAGCTCCCCTTCAAGAGATACGCAGTATTTT. Protein sequence: CASSSPSRDTQYF. Full variable domain (missing parts from reference TRBV7-3 and TRBJ2-3): GAGVSQTPSNKVTEKGKYVELRCDPISGHTALYWYRQSLGQGPEFLIYFQGTGAADDSGLPNDRFFAVRPEGSVSTLKIQRTERGDSAVYLCASSSPSRDTQYFGPGTRLTVL.

CDR3 DNA: TGTGCCAGTGCGACCCTCCCCGCCACCTACAATGAGCAGTTCTTC. Protein sequence: CASATLPATYNEQFF. The V and J genes are TRBV19 and TRBJ2-1; D gene unclear. Germline CDR1 and CDR2: LNHDA and SQIVND (reference sequence). The CDR3 runs 15 residues. V gave up 8 bases and J gave up 2 bases, with 16 bases separating them.

The V gene is TRBV10-3, the J gene TRBJ2-5; D is undetermined. The V end lost 4 bases, the J end lost 0 bases, and 3 bases lay between the germline ends. Germline V lookup: CDR1 ENHRY, CDR2 SYGVKD. The CDR3 sequence is 12 residues long. This CDR3 reads CAISGYQETQYF. CDR3 DNA: TGTGCCATCAGTGGGTACCAAGAGACCCAGTACTTC.

This clone was detected a few times. The chain is built from TRBV7-2 and TRBJ1-3, with a tentative D call TRBD1 (6 bases). The CDR3 totals 17 residues. Per germline, CDR1 SGHTA and CDR2 FQGNSA. V was shortened by 5 bases and J by 1 base, with 18 bases between the two germline ends. The CDR3 region is CASSRDVGQISGNTIYF. The CDR3 coding sequence is TGTGCCAGCAGCCGTGATGTTGGACAGATTTCTGGAAACACCATATATTTT.

The chain combines TRBV4-1 with TRBJ2-3, with 10 bases identical to TRBD2. The CDR3 contains 16 residues. Trimming took 2 bases from V and 0 from J; bases not matched to a gene: 2. Germline loops: CDR1 MGHRA, CDR2 YSYEKL. The chain's CDR3 is CASSQSTSGSTDTQYF. The CDR3 nucleotides are TGCGCCAGCAGCCAATCGACTAGCGGGAGCACAGATACGCAGTATTTT.

This clone has only a few counts. The genes are TRBV2 and TRBJ2-7; D gene unclear. The CDR3 covers 12 residues. Trimming took 3 bases from V and 6 from J, leaving 9 bases between them. Germline CDR1 and CDR2: SNHLY and FYNNEI. CDR3 amino acids: CASSEGSLEQYF. The CDR3 bases are TGTGCCAGCAGTGAGGGTTCCCTCGAGCAGTACTTC.

The table lists this clone with a few counts. V usage is TRBV27 and J usage is TRBJ1-4; a weak D match, TRBD1 (6 bases). The V gene lost 3 bases and the J gene lost 6 bases, with 14 bases spanning the gap. Germline loops: CDR1 MNHEY, CDR2 SMNVEV (reference sequence). The length of the CDR3 is 15 residues. CDR3 sequence reads: CASSLGGHPDEKLFF. The DNA for the CDR3 is TGTGCCAGCAGTTTGGGGGGACACCCGGATGAAAAACTGTTTTTT.